This T cell receptor (beta chain) was sequenced for a study of blood T cells in healthy people across ages. Study summary: There was about one barcoded beta molecule captured by template switching per two T cells.

A second PCR, run for roughly 6 to 11 cycles, used a sample-barcoded 5' primer plus a J-beta primer mix. TCRdb redid the calling of the 5' RACE reads with MiXCR, one entry per CDR3 protein. The sample comprises about 1.6 million distinct CDR3 sequences, about 31% of which are singletons, and roughly 10% rests with the top ten. Study conclusions and caveats: It was not possible, with unsorted PBMCs, to conclusively compare naive and antigen-experienced cells.

This CDR3 region has 15 residues. V was cut by 0 bases and J by 9 bases, with 21 bases left in between. Germline CDR1 SQVTM, CDR2 ANQGSEA. In the case of this clonotype: Its antigen is still unknown. A single base separates this from a much larger clone, so it may be a read error.

This clonotype was sampled from a woman aged 25-40 years in good health. The chain combines TRBV29-1 with TRBJ2-7; unclear D gene. The sequenced sample was blood. The CDR3 DNA is TGCAGCGTTGAAGATCCTTCCGATCTGGGCTCTGGGCAGTACTTC. Translation: CSVEDPSDLGSGQYF.